This T cell receptor beta chain was found in a study of Ad26.COV2.S vaccination and SARS-CoV-2 variants. V dropped 2 bases and J dropped 4 bases, with 8 bases sitting between them. The CDR3 is 13 amino acids. CDR1 is SNHLY, CDR2 FYNNEI, per germline. Treatment noted: some 20 received Ad26.COV2.S at low or high dose, single or two shots; about 5 received placebo; per-sample allocation not given. Sampling was performed 63 days after the first vaccine or placebo injection. The shot given was an Ad26 vector that makes Wuhan-strain SARS-CoV-2 spike. The data were produced by immunoSEQ multiplex PCR, yet TCRdb's version contains in-frame clones alone and is incomplete. This table has around 320,000 clones, 70% to 90% appearing once.

The chain uses TRBV2 and TRBJ2-5; D is perhaps TRBD2 (5 bases). The specimen comprised peripheral blood, sampled in a trial of Ad26.COV2.S vaccine versus placebo. The sequence derives from a person between 18 and 65 years old who received the Ad26.COV2.S COVID-19 vaccine or a placebo. CDR3 residues: CASSETSGETQYF. CDR3 nucleotides: TGTGCCAGCAGTGAAACCAGCGGAGAGACCCAGTACTTC. Combining the CDR3 with reference TRBV2 and TRBJ2-5 gives the whole variable domain EPEVTQTPSHQVTQMGQEVILRCVPISNHLYFYWYRQILGQKVEFLVSFYNNEISEKSEIFDDQFSVERPDGSNFTLKIRSTKLEDSAMYFCASSETSGETQYFGPGTRLLVL.